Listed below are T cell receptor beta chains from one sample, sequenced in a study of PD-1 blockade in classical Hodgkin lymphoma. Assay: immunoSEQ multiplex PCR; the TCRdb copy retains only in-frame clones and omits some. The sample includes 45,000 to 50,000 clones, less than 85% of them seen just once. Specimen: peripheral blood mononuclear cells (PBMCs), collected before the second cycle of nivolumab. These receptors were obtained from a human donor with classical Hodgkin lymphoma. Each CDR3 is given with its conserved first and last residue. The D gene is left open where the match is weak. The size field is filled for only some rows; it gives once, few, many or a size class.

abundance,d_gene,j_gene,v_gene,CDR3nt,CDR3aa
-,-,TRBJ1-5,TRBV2,TGTGCCAGCAGTCCGACGGACAGTAGCAATCAGCCCCAGCATTTT,CASSPTDSSNQPQHF
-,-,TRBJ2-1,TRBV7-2,TGTGCCAGCAGCCCGGCCGGGGGCGCGAACAATGAGCAGTTCTTC,CASSPAGGANNEQFF
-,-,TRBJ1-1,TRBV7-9,TGTGCCAGCAGCTTAGGACAGTGGAACACTGAAGCTTTCTTT,CASSLGQWNTEAFF
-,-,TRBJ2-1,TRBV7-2,TGTGCCAGCAGCCCCCAAGGTAATGAGCAGTTCTTC,CASSPQGNEQFF
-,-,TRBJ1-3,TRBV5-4,TGTGCCACCCAGCCGGGACCTGGAAACACCATATATTTT,CATQPGPGNTIYF
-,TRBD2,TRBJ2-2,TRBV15,TGTGCCACCAGCAGAGTGGGGCTAGCGGGAGGGGCGACCGGGGAGCTGTTTTTT,CATSRVGLAGGATGELFF
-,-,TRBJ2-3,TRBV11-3,TGTGCCAGCAGCCTCCTCGGGAGACAGGGCCCAGATACGCAGTATTTT,CASSLLGRQGPDTQYF
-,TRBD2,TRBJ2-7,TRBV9,TGTGCCAGCAGCCCGTGGGGGGGTTACGAGCAGTACTTC,CASSPWGGYEQYF
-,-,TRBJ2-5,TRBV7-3,TGTGCCAGCGGGCCAGGGGAAGAGACCCAGTACTTC,CASGPGEETQYF
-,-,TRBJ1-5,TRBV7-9,TGTGCCAGCAGCTTTACGAGGGATCAGCCCCAGCATTTT,CASSFTRDQPQHF
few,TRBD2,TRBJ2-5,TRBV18,TGTGCCAGCGCCCCTAGCGGGAGGGAGACCCAGTACTTC,CASAPSGRETQYF
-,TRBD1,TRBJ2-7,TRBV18,TGTGCCAGCTCACCACCTAATACAGGGGGCCTACCGATACAGTACTTC,CASSPPNTGGLPIQYF
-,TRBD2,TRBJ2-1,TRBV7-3,TGTGCCAGCAGCTTGACTAGCGGGAGGGTCAATGAGCAGTTCTTC,CASSLTSGRVNEQFF
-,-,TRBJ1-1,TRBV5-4,TGTGCCAGCATCCGCCTCGTAACAGGGATAATCACTGAAGCTTTCTTT,CASIRLVTGIITEAFF
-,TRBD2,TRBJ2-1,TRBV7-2,TGTGCCAGCAGCTTTCCCGCTAGCGGGGGAAGGGGGTACAATGAGCAGTTCTTC,CASSFPASGGRGYNEQFF
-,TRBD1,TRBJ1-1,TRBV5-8,TGTGCCAGCAGCCCCGGAACAGGGGTGACTGAAGCTTTCTTT,CASSPGTGVTEAFF
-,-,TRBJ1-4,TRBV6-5,TGTGCCAGCAGCCCTCTCAGTAATGAAAAACTGTTTTTT,CASSPLSNEKLFF
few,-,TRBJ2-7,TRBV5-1,TGCGCCAGCAGCTTGTCAGGGATCACCTACGAGCAGTACTTC,CASSLSGITYEQYF